The sample holds a few counts of the clone carrying this TCR beta chain. Antigen specificity is unknown. TCRdb reprocessed the 5' RACE reads via MiXCR and lists one record per CDR3 protein. The sample includes about 100,000 distinct CDR3 sequences, about 5.6% of them seen just once. V gave up 5 bases and J gave up 2 bases; unmatched junction bases: 3. The germline CDR1 and CDR2 sequences are ENHRY and SYGVKD. The CDR3 runs 14 residues. Donors were all healthy Caucasians. These data belong to a study of identical twins. Overall study results and limits: Models, which agreed with sharing between unrelated individuals, nonetheless underestimated the out-of-frame TCR alpha sharing seen in monozygotic twins.

This receptor was obtained from a woman aged 45-60 years in good health. This chain connects TRBV10-3 to TRBJ2-3; the match to TRBD2 covers 8 bases. The sample comprised memory T cells sorted from blood. Here the CDR3 DNA reads TGTGCCATCAGTAGACTAGCGTCCACAGATACGCAGTATTTT. Encoded protein: CAISRLASTDTQYF.